This T cell receptor (beta chain) is from a study of blood T cell repertoires in COVID-19. Study-level background: Researchers got acute and convalescent COVID-19 samples from the United States, Italy and Spain. T cells, B-cell-depleted T cells, or PBMCs provided the cDNA or gDNA that served as material.

Participant age was about 18 to 89 years, and participants resided in around 24 US areas. Participant-given clinical history determined each cohort assignment. This table comes from immunoSEQ multiplex PCR, and its TCRdb copy is limited to in-frame clones, with some not included. The sample records more than 250,000 clones, 90% being singletons. The source is a woman in her late teens or twenties with acute COVID-19. Sequenced sample: PBMCs or T cells enriched from blood (not recorded which).

The CDR3 nucleotides are TGTGCCAGTAGTTTCAGGGGTGCCACTGAAGCTTTCTTT. It translates to CASSFRGATEAFF. The rearrangement uses TRBV19 and TRBJ1-1, with D possibly TRBD1 on 6 matching bases. This CDR3 has 13 amino acids. Trimming pared 5 bases from V and 4 bases from J, leaving 11 bases between. The germline V gene encodes CDR1 LNHDA and CDR2 SQIVND (reference sequence).